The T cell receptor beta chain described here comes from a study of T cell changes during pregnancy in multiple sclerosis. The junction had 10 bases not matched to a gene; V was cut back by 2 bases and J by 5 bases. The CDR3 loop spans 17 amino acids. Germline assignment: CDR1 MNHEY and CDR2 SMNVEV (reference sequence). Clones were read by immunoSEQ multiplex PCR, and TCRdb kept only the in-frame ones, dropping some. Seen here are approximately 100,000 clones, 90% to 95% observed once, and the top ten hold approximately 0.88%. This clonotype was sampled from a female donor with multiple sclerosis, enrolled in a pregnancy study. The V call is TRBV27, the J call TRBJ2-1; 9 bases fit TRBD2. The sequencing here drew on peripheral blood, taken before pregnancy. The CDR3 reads CASSLASSGSPDNEQFF. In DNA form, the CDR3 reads TGTGCCAGCAGTTTAGCGAGTAGCGGGAGTCCTGACAATGAGCAGTTCTTC.